The rows below give T cell receptor beta chains drawn from one sample of a study of blood T cell repertoires in COVID-19. Measured with immunoSEQ multiplex PCR; TCRdb has only the in-frame clones, and not every one. The profile covers about 190,000 clones, with about 85% appearing a single time and around 4.9% taken by the ten largest. Sequences were obtained from peripheral blood. The receptors were gathered from an elderly woman with acute or convalescent COVID-19. The CDR3 runs from the conserved cysteine through the conserved F or W. Fields, in order: clone size, V gene, J gene, D gene, CDR3 DNA, CDR3 protein. A D gene is named only where the DNA matches it firmly. Clone size is not always given. Where it is, it says once, few, many or a class for expanded clones.

>NA|TRBV5-1|TRBJ2-1|TRBD2
TGCGCCAGCAGCTTTTTGCGGGAGATCGACAATGAGCAGTTCTTC
CASSFLREIDNEQFF
>NA|TRBV9|TRBJ2-2|TRBD2
TGTGCCAGCAGCGGGGAGACTAGCGGGACCGGGGAGCTGTTTTTT
CASSGETSGTGELFF
>NA|TRBV28|TRBJ1-5|NA
TGTGCCAGCAGGACTCAGGGGAGGCCCCAGCATTTT
CASRTQGRPQHF
>NA|TRBV3-1/TRBV3-2|TRBJ2-3|NA
TGTGCCAGCAGCCAAGACCCACCGGCGGGGCCAGATACGCAGTATTTT
CASSQDPPAGPDTQYF
>NA|TRBV4-3|TRBJ2-1|NA
TGCGCCAGCAGCCTCACCGTAGACTCCTACAATGAGCAGTTCTTC
CASSLTVDSYNEQFF
>NA|TRBV3-1/TRBV3-2|TRBJ1-1|NA
TGTGCCAGCAGCCAAATGCGGATGAACACTGAAGCTTTCTTT
CASSQMRMNTEAFF
>NA|TRBV9|TRBJ2-1|NA
TGTGCCAGCAGCGTATTTTCGTCCTACAATGAGCAGTTCTTC
CASSVFSSYNEQFF
>NA|TRBV28|TRBJ1-5|NA
TGTGCCAGCGGCGGAACAGGTTATCAGCCCCAGCATTTT
CASGGTGYQPQHF
>NA|TRBV7-9|TRBJ1-1|NA
TGTGCCAGCAGCTTAGCGGGTTGGGCAGAAGCTTTCTTT
CASSLAGWAEAFF
>NA|TRBV3-1/TRBV3-2|TRBJ1-1|NA
TGTGCCAGCAGCCAAAACAGGGCGGGTACTGAAGCTTTCTTT
CASSQNRAGTEAFF
>many|TRBV9|TRBJ1-1|NA
TGTGCCAGCAGCCACCCCCCGGGGGGGAGCACTGAAGCTTTCTTT
CASSHPPGGSTEAFF
>once|TRBV5-1|TRBJ2-1|TRBD2
TGCGCCAGCAGCCCGCAACTAGCGGGGGTTTACAATGAGCAGTTCTTC
CASSPQLAGVYNEQFF
>NA|TRBV10-3|TRBJ2-5|NA
TGTGCCGTCCGGACAGCTCTGCTGACGACCCAGTACTTC
CAVRTALLTTQYF
>NA|TRBV25-1|TRBJ2-5|NA
TGTGCCAGCAGCAACAGAATTGACGAAGAGACCCAGTACTTC
CASSNRIDEETQYF
>once|TRBV7-9|TRBJ2-1|NA
TGTGCCAGCAGCTTACTAGACGGGACCTACAATGAGCAGTTCTTC
CASSLLDGTYNEQFF
>NA|TRBV28|TRBJ2-1|NA
TGTGCCAGCCGAGGGAACTCCTACAATGAGCAGTTCTTC
CASRGNSYNEQFF
>NA|TRBV10-2|TRBJ1-1|TRBD1
TGCGCCGCGACCCCTACCCCGGGACAGGGCATGAACACTGAAGCTTTCTTT
CAATPTPGQGMNTEAFF
>NA|TRBV11-2|TRBJ2-1|NA
TGTGCCAGCAGCTTAGTCGAGGTTAATCAGTTCTTC
CASSLVEVNQFF
>NA|TRBV21-1|TRBJ1-5|NA
TGTGCCAGCCTCCGAGGCGGGCCCAAACAGCCCCAGCATTTT
CASLRGGPKQPQHF
>NA|TRBV19|TRBJ1-5|NA
TGTGCCAGTAGTATCTTGGGAGGGGTGAGCAATCAGCCCCAGCATTTT
CASSILGGVSNQPQHF
>many|TRBV28|TRBJ2-3|TRBD2
TGTGCCAGCAGTTCTCTAGCGGGAGGGCCGGATACGCAGTATTTT
CASSSLAGGPDTQYF
>once|TRBV18|TRBJ1-2|NA
TGTGCCAGCTCACCAGACTCAGGGCAGCTTGCTAACTATGGCTACACCTTC
CASSPDSGQLANYGYTF
>NA|TRBV19|TRBJ2-1|TRBD2
TGTGCCAGTAGTCTAACTAGCGGGAGCGGCAATGAGCAGTTCTTC
CASSLTSGSGNEQFF
>NA|TRBV5-4|TRBJ1-1|NA
TGTGCCAGCAGCCCGGTGGGGGCGAACACTGAAGCTTTCTTT
CASSPVGANTEAFF
>NA|TRBV27|TRBJ2-7|NA
TGTGCCAGCAGTCTCGGGCGGGGCATTTCCCTCGGTTGGGAGCAGTACTTC
CASSLGRGISLGWEQYF
>NA|TRBV27|TRBJ1-2|NA
TGTGCCAGCAAGTGGCGGGTGGACTATGGCTACACCTTC
CASKWRVDYGYTF
>NA|TRBV7-2|TRBJ2-5|NA
TGTGCCAGCAGCTTAAGTCTCGGGATAAATCAAGAGACCCAGTACTTC
CASSLSLGINQETQYF
>NA|TRBV9|TRBJ2-1|NA
TGTGCCAGCAGCCCTCGGGGAGTAGCAACCTACAATGAGCAGTTCTTC
CASSPRGVATYNEQFF
>NA|TRBV19|TRBJ2-3|NA
TGTGCCAGTAGTATACTGGATACGCAGTATTTT
CASSILDTQYF
>NA|TRBV29-1|TRBJ1-4|NA
TGCAGCGTTGTTCTGTACACAACTAATGAAAAACTGTTTTTT
CSVVLYTTNEKLFF
>NA|TRBV6-2/TRBV6-3|TRBJ1-1|NA
TGTGCCAGCAGTTACCACAGGAGACCAAACACTGAAGCTTTCTTT
CASSYHRRPNTEAFF
>NA|TRBV19|TRBJ2-1|TRBD2
TGTGCCAGTACATCGCGGGAGGGCTTAGTTGAGCAGTTCTTC
CASTSREGLVEQFF
>NA|TRBV14|TRBJ1-4|NA
TGTGCCAGCAGCCATGGCAGGGCAAAAGGTGAAAAACTGTTTTTT
CASSHGRAKGEKLFF
>NA|TRBV9|TRBJ2-1|NA
TGTGCCAGCAGCGTAGTAGCAGGGTCGCTCTACAATGAGCAGTTCTTC
CASSVVAGSLYNEQFF
>NA|TRBV4-3|TRBJ1-1|NA
TGCGCCAGCAGCCAAGATTTGGACAGGAACACTGAAGCTTTCTTT
CASSQDLDRNTEAFF
>NA|TRBV5-8|TRBJ1-5|NA
TGTGCCAGCAGCCTAAGACAGCCCCAGCATTTT
CASSLRQPQHF
>NA|TRBV7-9|TRBJ2-2|NA
TGTGCCAGCAGCTTAACGGGATACACCGGGGAGCTGTTTTTT
CASSLTGYTGELFF
>NA|TRBV5-5|TRBJ2-2|TRBD2
TGTGCCAGCAGCTTGTTACCGGGACTAGCAGCCGGGGAGCTGTTTTTT
CASSLLPGLAAGELFF
>NA|TRBV9|TRBJ2-1|TRBD1
TGTGCCAGCAGCCCTAACGACTACCACGGGACAGGGGTCCCTAATGAGCAGTTCTTC
CASSPNDYHGTGVPNEQFF
>NA|TRBV3-1/TRBV3-2|TRBJ1-2|NA
TGTGCCAGCAGGGCCGACCCGGGGGGCGGCTACACCTTC
CASRADPGGGYTF
>NA|TRBV6-4|TRBJ2-3|TRBD2
TGTGCCACACAAGCGGGAGGGGCGGCAGATACGCAGTATTTT
CATQAGGAADTQYF
>NA|TRBV19|TRBJ1-2|TRBD1
TGTGCCAGTAGTTCACAGGGGGCGAACTATGGCTACACCTTC
CASSSQGANYGYTF
>NA|TRBV6-6|TRBJ1-2|TRBD1
TGTGCCAGCAGCACCGACAGGGTGGGGTCTGGCTACACCTTC
CASSTDRVGSGYTF
>NA|TRBV4-3|TRBJ2-7|TRBD2
TGCGCCAGCAGCCAATTTCTCCATGCCGTAGCGGGAGGGCCGTCCGAGCAGTACTTC
CASSQFLHAVAGGPSEQYF
>NA|TRBV10-2|TRBJ1-1|NA
TGCGCCAGCCAGCTCGGGACCCAGGGGGAAGCTTTCTTT
CASQLGTQGEAFF
>NA|TRBV18|TRBJ2-1|NA
TGTGCCAGCTCACCCCCTAGTGAGGAAAATGAGCAGTTCTTC
CASSPPSEENEQFF
>NA|TRBV30|TRBJ1-2|NA
TGTGCCTGGAGTGTACTTCCGGGCTATGGCTACACCTTC
CAWSVLPGYGYTF
>NA|TRBV18|TRBJ1-2|TRBD1
TGTGCCAGCTCACCAACAATCTCGGGACAGGGGGACTATGGCTACACCTTC
CASSPTISGQGDYGYTF
>NA|TRBV27|TRBJ2-1|NA
TGTGCCAGCAAAACAAGGACTGAGCTTTACAATGAGCAGTTCTTC
CASKTRTELYNEQFF
>NA|TRBV7-6|TRBJ2-7|NA
TGTGCCAGCAGCTTAGCGGGAGGCGGGGCATACGAGCAGTACTTC
CASSLAGGGAYEQYF
>NA|TRBV19|TRBJ2-1|NA
TGTGCCAGTAGTATTTGGCTCAATGAGCAGTTCTTC
CASSIWLNEQFF
>NA|TRBV6-1|TRBJ1-1|NA
TGTGCCAGCAGTGAAGCGGCGGCTATGACTGAAGCTTTCTTT
CASSEAAAMTEAFF
>NA|TRBV2|TRBJ2-5|NA
TGTGCCAGCCACCGGGACTTGGGGCCAGAGACCCAGTACTTC
CASHRDLGPETQYF
>NA|TRBV18|TRBJ2-5|NA
TGTGCCAGCTCACCCCGAGAGACCCAGTACTTC
CASSPRETQYF
>once|TRBV6-2/TRBV6-3|TRBJ2-3|NA
TGTGCCAGCAGTTACTGGGCAGCTGGAGGACGAGATACGCAGTATTTT
CASSYWAAGGRDTQYF